This section outlines one TCR beta chain sequence together with its context. The antigen is unknown. The data derive from a study of CXCR3-negative and CXCR3-positive naive CD8 T cells. Study observations and caveats: Diversity proved comparably high across both naive subsets and much lower in memory CD8+ cells. The study found more hydrophobic TRB CDR3s in CXCR3-positive naive cells than in CXCR3-negative naive cells.

Naive CD8+ T cells were CD45RO-CCR7+CD27+CD95-. The libraries of TRB cDNA were prepared using 5' RACE with UMI labels. From the 5' RACE reads, TCRdb lists one entry per CDR3 protein and no DNA. The table lists 60,000 to 65,000 distinct CDR3 sequences. The CDR3 loop spans 15 amino acids. Germline values: CDR1 MNHEY, CDR2 SVGEGT. What was sequenced was naive CXCR3+ CD8+ T cells from blood. This sample's subset: CD45RO-CCR7+CD27+CD95- naive CD8+ T cells expressing CXCR3 (TNR3+). The chain joins TRBV6-2 or TRBV6-3 to TRBJ2-3; TCRdb outputs TRBD2, but without DNA this stays unchecked. This TCR came from a human donor in good health. Some clones in this sample may be carry-over from other donors' samples. CDR3 residues: CASSYVRGNTDTQYF.